These 26 T cell receptor beta chains were sequenced from one sample in a study of T cells after yellow fever vaccination. Via MiXCR, TCRdb re-called the 5' RACE reads, giving one row per CDR3 protein. This sample has roughly 260,000 distinct CDR3 sequences, with 10% to 15% found just once. Material: CD4+ T cells sorted from PBMCs, obtained 45 days after the yellow fever booster vaccination. The source of these receptors is a man aged 25-45 years who received the YFV17D yellow fever vaccine.

The V and J genes are TRBV5-6 and TRBJ2-7; perhaps TRBD2 as D (6 bases). Germline CDR1 reads SGHDT; CDR2 reads YYEEEE. This CDR3 comprises 14 residues. Trimming cost V 4 bases and J 2 bases, with 13 bases left between them. This CDR3 reads CASSPWGGAYEQYF. CDR3 DNA: TGTGCCAGCAGCCCGTGGGGCGGGGCCTACGAGCAGTACTTC.

This clonotype was counted only a few times. The gene calls are TRBV18 and TRBJ2-5; D unclear. CDR1 is KGHSH and CDR2 is LQKENI in the germline V gene. The CDR3 has 17 residues. V was shortened by 2 bases and J by 2 bases, with 18 bases between the two germline ends. CDR3 sequence: CASSPELLMAVQETQYF. CDR3 nucleotides: TGTGCCAGCTCACCAGAACTACTGATGGCCGTTCAAGAGACCCAGTACTTC.

This clonotype was seen a handful of times. This chain uses TRBV20-1 with TRBJ2-1; TRBD2 aligns across 8 bases. Per germline, CDR1 DFQATT and CDR2 SNEGSKA (reference sequence). After removal of 2 bases from V and 7 bases from J, the junction contained 7 bases not matched to a gene. This CDR3 is 14 amino acids long. The DNA of the CDR3 is TGCAGTGCTAGATTCGGGAGGGCCACAAATGAGCAGTTCTTC. As protein: CSARFGRATNEQFF.

The chain recombines TRBV12-3 or TRBV12-4 with TRBJ1-2; D unresolved. The CDR3 spans 13 residues. With 6 bases removed from V and 8 bases from J, the gap between germline ends came to 16 bases. CDR3: CASSQTKMGGYTF. The CDR3 region has the DNA TGTGCCAGCAGCCAGACAAAAATGGGGGGCTACACCTTC.

This clonotype has more than one count but fewer than ten. The chain recombines TRBV5-4 with TRBJ2-7; 11 positions match TRBD2. V was clipped by 4 bases and J by 2 bases; unmatched bases: 5. This CDR3 has 15 residues. CDR1 and CDR2 (germline): SGHNT, YYREEE (reference sequence). CDR3 coding DNA: TGTGCCAGCAGCCCTTCGACTAGCGGGGCCTACGAGCAGTACTTC. It specifies CASSPSTSGAYEQYF. Full variable domain (rest looked up from reference TRBV5-4 and TRBJ2-7): ETGVTQSPTHLIKTRGQQVTLRCSSQSGHNTVSWYQQALGQGPQFIFQYYREEENGRGNFPPRFSGLQFPNYSSELNVNALELDDSALYLCASSPSTSGAYEQYFGPGTRLTVT.

This clonotype was seen only a few times. The gene calls are TRBV9 and TRBJ2-1; 9 nucleotides agree with TRBD2. CDR1 SGDLS and CDR2 YYNGEE come from the germline V gene. J lost 0 bases, V lost 0 bases, and 7 bases had no gene match. The CDR3 is made up of 18 amino acids. The CDR3 sequence: CASSVGKLAGHSYNEQFF. The CDR3 DNA reads TGTGCCAGCAGCGTAGGCAAGCTAGCGGGACACTCCTACAATGAGCAGTTCTTC.

The V call is TRBV18, the J call TRBJ2-7, with a tentative D call TRBD1 (5 bases). CDR3 length equals 14 residues. The V end lost 5 bases, the J end lost 6 bases, and 17 bases lay between the germline ends. Germline lookup yields CDR1 KGHSH and CDR2 LQKENI. The chain's CDR3 is CASSSGASGGEQYF. The CDR3 region has the DNA TGTGCCAGCTCAAGTGGGGCTTCCGGCGGCGAGCAGTACTTC. The full variable domain, its missing parts supplied by reference TRBV18 and TRBJ2-7, is NAGVMQNPRHLVRRRGQEARLRCSPMKGHSHVYWYRQLPEEGLKFMVYLQKENIIDESGMPKERFSAEFPKEGPSILRIQQVVRGDSAAYFCASSSGASGGEQYFGPGTRLTVT.

In this sample, this clonotype turned up a few times. The V and J genes are TRBV4-3 and TRBJ2-2, with D unresolved. The V end lost 0 bases, the J end lost 5 bases, and 7 bases lay between the germline ends. Per germline, CDR1 LGHNA and CDR2 YSLEER. The CDR3 extends over 14 amino acids. CDR3 nucleotides: TGCGCCAGCAGCCAAGACTCGATTACCGGGGAGCTGTTTTTT. The encoded protein is CASSQDSITGELFF.

This clonotype was counted between two and nine times. This chain links TRBV7-2 with TRBJ1-4; the D gene is possibly TRBD1 (6 bases). Trimming left V 3 bases short and J 4 bases short, with 12 bases between. Germline loops: CDR1 SGHTA, CDR2 FQGNSA. The CDR3 loop spans 15 amino acids. The CDR3 here is CASSFGGGGNEKLFF. The CDR3 nucleotides are TGTGCCAGCAGCTTTGGAGGGGGTGGTAATGAAAAACTGTTTTTT.

A few counts support this clonotype. The chain combines TRBV10-3 with TRBJ2-6, with TRBD1 matching 8 bases. J lost 0 bases, V lost 5 bases, and 9 bases had no gene match. CDR1 is ENHRY and CDR2 is SYGVKD in the germline V gene. The CDR3 sequence is 18 residues long. The CDR3 region is CAISLTGTGSSGANVLTF. The CDR3 DNA follows: TGTGCCATCAGTTTAACCGGGACAGGTTCCTCTGGGGCCAACGTCCTGACTTTC.

This clonotype was counted only a few times. The chain employs TRBV10-3 and TRBJ2-7; D remains ambiguous. CDR3 length: 12 residues. Trimming removed 3 bases from V and 7 bases from J, with 10 bases in between. Germline assignment: CDR1 ENHRY and CDR2 SYGVKD. CDR3 bases: TGTGCCATCAGTGAAGGGTCGGGTGAGCAGTACTTC. Translated: CAISEGSGEQYF.

The chain is built from TRBV2 and TRBJ2-5; D is undetermined. Trimming removed 1 base at V and 4 bases at J, with 10 bases between. Per the germline V gene, CDR1 is SNHLY and CDR2 is FYNNEI. CDR3 length: 14 amino acids. CDR3 residues: CASSEVREAETQYF. CDR3 in DNA: TGTGCCAGCAGTGAAGTACGTGAAGCAGAGACCCAGTACTTC.

This clonotype came up many times. The chain combines TRBV4-3 with TRBJ2-3, with 7 bases matching TRBD2. The CDR3 is 19 amino acids. The V and J ends lost 0 bases and 5 bases, in that order; junction bases with no gene match: 17. Germline CDR1 LGHNA, CDR2 YSLEER. The CDR3 DNA is TGCGCCAGCAGCCAAGATCCCTTCGGGCGGGAGATGGGCGGAGATACGCAGTATTTT. Translated, it gives CASSQDPFGREMGGDTQYF.

Here the CDR3 DNA reads TGCAGTGCTATCGGGACTAGCGGGAATGAAGATACGCAGTATTTT. Protein: CSAIGTSGNEDTQYF. This sequence joins TRBV20-1 and TRBJ2-3; 13 nucleotides match TRBD2. CDR1 and CDR2 from the germline V gene are DFQATT and SNEGSKA (reference sequence). With 4 bases clipped from V and 5 bases from J, the junction kept 6 bases outside the gene matches. The CDR3 length is 15 residues.

The table lists this clonotype with a few counts. The V call is TRBV6-5, the J call TRBJ2-2; D uncertain. V lost 6 bases, J lost 6 bases, and 8 bases lay in between. CDR3 length equals 12 residues. Germline V gene data show CDR1 as MNHEY and CDR2 as SVGAGI. CDR3 in amino acids: CASSPGPGELFF. DNA for the CDR3: TGTGCCAGCAGCCCGGGCCCCGGGGAGCTGTTTTTT.

DNA of the CDR3: TGCGCCAGCAGCTTGGAGGGCGGAACTAGCACAGATACGCAGTATTTT. As protein: CASSLEGGTSTDTQYF. The chain recombines TRBV5-1 with TRBJ2-3; unclear D gene. V lost 0 bases, J lost 0 bases, and 11 bases lay in between. Germline assignment: CDR1 SGHRS and CDR2 YFSETQ. CDR3 length: 16 residues.

Only a few counts were recorded for this clonotype. The chain employs TRBV5-1 and TRBJ2-1; 10 bases are a match to TRBD2. CDR1 SGHRS and CDR2 YFSETQ come from the germline V gene. The CDR3 runs 15 residues. V was clipped by 7 bases and J by 6 bases; unmatched bases: 10. The CDR3 loop is CASRRLAGDGNEQFF. DNA of the CDR3: TGCGCCAGCCGACGGCTAGCGGGAGATGGCAATGAGCAGTTCTTC. Full variable domain (remainder filled in from reference TRBV5-1 and TRBJ2-1): KAGVTQTPRYLIKTRGQQVTLSCSPISGHRSVSWYQQTPGQGLQFLFEYFSETQRNKGNFPGRFSGRQFSNSRSEMNVSTLELGDSALYLCASRRLAGDGNEQFFGPGTRLTVL.

The sample holds a few counts of this clonotype. The chain links TRBV7-2 to TRBJ2-2; a possible D gene is TRBD1 (5 bases). V was pared by 3 bases and J by 7 bases, with 12 bases between. The CDR3 runs to 14 residues. CDR1 is SGHTA, CDR2 FQGNSA, per germline. CDR3 sequence (DNA): TGTGCCAGCAGCTTCCAGGGTGAGGTCGGGGAGCTGTTTTTT. It is translated as CASSFQGEVGELFF.

The chain has TRBV5-1 and TRBJ1-3, with TRBD1 matching over 7 bases. This CDR3 region has 15 residues. V lost 4 bases, J lost 0 bases, and 4 bases stayed unmatched. Germline lookup yields CDR1 SGHRS and CDR2 YFSETQ. DNA for the CDR3: TGCGCCAGCAGCGTGGGACAGCCCTCTGGAAACACCATATATTTT. Encoded protein: CASSVGQPSGNTIYF.

In its sample, this clonotype was seen many times. The chain links TRBV24-1 to TRBJ2-7, with TRBD2 identical over 10 bases. The CDR3 has 15 amino acids. Germline V CDR1 and CDR2: KGHDR, SFDVKD. Trimming took 3 bases from V and 3 from J; bases not matched to a gene: 4. This CDR3 is CATSDLAGDYYEQYF. CDR3 nucleotides: TGTGCCACCAGTGATCTAGCGGGAGACTACTACGAGCAGTACTTC.

The table lists this clonotype with a few counts. The chain combines TRBV7-9 with TRBJ1-1; 7 positions match TRBD1. Germline CDR1 reads SEHNR; CDR2 reads FQNEAQ (reference sequence). With 6 bases clipped from V and 4 bases from J, the junction kept 5 bases outside the gene matches. There are 13 residues in the CDR3. The CDR3 sequence: CASSPSGGTEAFF. The CDR3 DNA reads as TGTGCCAGCAGTCCCTCAGGGGGCACTGAAGCTTTCTTT.

This clonotype has only a few counts. The V call is TRBV6-2 or TRBV6-3, the J call TRBJ2-5; 14 nucleotides agree with TRBD2. The CDR3 has 17 amino acids. Germline V gene sequence: CDR1 MNHEY, CDR2 SVGEGT. V dropped 6 bases and J dropped 2; count of bases not matched to a gene: 8. CDR3 sequence (DNA): TGTGCCAGCAGGCCTCGACTAGCGGGAGGGCGACAAGAGACCCAGTACTTC. Its protein is CASRPRLAGGRQETQYF.

This clonotype has just a few counts. Here the CDR3 reads CASGLTGALSGNTIYF. The CDR3 DNA follows: TGTGCCAGCGGTCTGACGGGGGCTCTCTCTGGAAACACCATATATTTT. The chain combines TRBV7-2 with TRBJ1-3, with TRBD1 as a possible D gene (6 bases). This CDR3 spans 16 amino acids. Per the germline V gene, CDR1 is SGHTA and CDR2 is FQGNSA. Trimming left V 8 bases short and J 0 bases short, with 17 bases between.

The table lists this clonotype with a few counts. The gene calls are TRBV29-1 and TRBJ2-7; D possibly uses TRBD1 or TRBD2 (5 bases each). The CDR3 extends over 16 amino acids. The V gene's germline CDR1 is SQVTM and CDR2 ANQGSEA. V shed 6 bases and J shed 1 base, with 22 bases lying between them. CDR3 DNA sequence: TGCAGCGTCCTCGGCGCCGGGGCCCAGACGTCCTACGAGCAGTACTTC. Translation: CSVLGAGAQTSYEQYF.

This clonotype was observed at least ten times. The chain employs TRBV5-1 and TRBJ2-3; weak D call: TRBD1 (5 bases). V lost 4 bases to trimming and J lost 0 bases, with 9 bases between them. Germline V gene data show CDR1 as SGHRS and CDR2 as YFSETQ. The CDR3 has 14 amino acids. The CDR3 DNA reads TGCGCCAGCAGCCTGAGACAGAGCACAGATACGCAGTATTTT. This gives the protein CASSLRQSTDTQYF.

The chain employs TRBV28 and TRBJ1-4, with D perhaps matching TRBD1 (6 bases). The ends were cut back, 7 bases at V and 5 bases at J, with 17 bases in the middle. The CDR3 spans 15 residues. CDR1 is MDHEN and CDR2 is SYDVKM in the germline V gene. The CDR3 region has the DNA TGTGCCAGCACCGTCGGACCTAGGGGGAATGAAAAACTGTTTTTT. It translates to CASTVGPRGNEKLFF.